The 8 T cell receptor beta chains below all came from one sample that was sequenced in a study of PD-1 blockade in classical Hodgkin lymphoma. Time point given: cycle 4 day 1 (C4D1), after five to seven weeks of nivolumab. Exposure to brentuximab vedotin varied, and each patient had relapsed following autologous stem cell transplantation. The authors purified CD4+ T cells from thawed PBMCs by magnetic negative selection. TCRdb's copy holds only in-frame clones and misses some; the assay was immunoSEQ multiplex PCR. Of 34,000 or so clones detected, 80% to 95% appear once; the ten largest clones hold roughly 0.33%. The sample in question was CD4+ T cells from blood, obtained before the fourth cycle of nivolumab. The receptor set was obtained from a human donor with classical Hodgkin lymphoma.

The chain couples TRBV10-3 to TRBJ2-1; 14 nucleotides agree with TRBD2. CDR3 length: 17 residues. The germline V gene encodes CDR1 ENHRY and CDR2 SYGVKD. V lost 8 bases, J lost 6 bases, and 12 bases stayed unmatched. The CDR3 reads CAIGWGTSGSIGNEQFF. DNA of the CDR3: TGTGCCATCGGGTGGGGGACTAGCGGGAGTATCGGCAATGAGCAGTTCTTC.

This rearrangement joins TRBV29-1 to TRBJ2-5; perhaps TRBD1 as D (6 bases). The V gene's germline CDR1 is SQVTM and CDR2 ANQGSEA. The CDR3 length is 13 residues. Trimming stripped 6 bases from V and 2 bases from J, with 13 bases between. CDR3 coding DNA: TGCAGCGTATTTCTAACAGGGCAAGAGACCCAGTACTTC. This translates into CSVFLTGQETQYF.

The chain joins TRBV19 to TRBJ1-3; D may be TRBD1 (6 bases). This CDR3 region has 18 residues. Trimming removed 5 bases at V and 0 bases at J, with 20 bases between. Germline CDR1 is LNHDA and CDR2 is SQIVND (reference sequence). Written as DNA, the CDR3 is TGTGCCAGTAGTTCAATCAGGGGAAAGGAGGGCTCTGGAAACACCATATATTTT. Its translation: CASSSIRGKEGSGNTIYF.

This sequence joins TRBV4-1 and TRBJ1-3; D unresolved. Germline loops: CDR1 MGHRA, CDR2 YSYEKL. The CDR3 spans 12 residues. Trimming removed 5 bases from V and 3 bases from J, with 5 bases in between. CDR3 coding DNA: TGCGCCAGCAGCGCCCGTGGAAACACCATATATTTT. Protein: CASSARGNTIYF.

This rearrangement joins TRBV5-1 to TRBJ1-1; D call uncertain. Trimming stripped 4 bases from V and 4 bases from J, with 17 bases between. The CDR3 length is 15 residues. CDR1 is SGHRS, CDR2 YFSETQ, per germline. DNA for the CDR3: TGCGCCAGCAGCGTGAGGGAGGGAATGGCCACTGAAGCTTTCTTT. It encodes CASSVREGMATEAFF.

CDR3 DNA: TGTGCCAGTAGTATTGCTGGGAATCAGCCCCAGCATTTT. This encodes CASSIAGNQPQHF. The gene calls are TRBV19 and TRBJ1-5; no firm D call. The CDR3 extends over 13 amino acids. V dropped 3 bases and J dropped 4 bases, with 7 bases sitting between them. CDR1 is LNHDA, CDR2 SQIVND, per germline (reference sequence).

This clone was recorded a few times. The V call is TRBV7-9, the J call TRBJ1-2, with 7 positions matching TRBD1. This CDR3 spans 14 amino acids. V was clipped by 7 bases and J by 8 bases; unmatched bases: 13. Germline assignment: CDR1 SEHNR and CDR2 FQNEAQ (reference sequence). CDR3 protein: CASTVLQGDNGYTF. The CDR3 nucleotides are TGTGCCAGCACAGTTCTCCAGGGGGATAACGGCTACACCTTC.

CDR3 region: CASSMWAGYTF. In DNA, the CDR3 is TGTGCCAGTAGTATGTGGGCTGGCTACACCTTC. This chain joins TRBV19 and TRBJ1-2; unclear D gene. Germline assignment: CDR1 LNHDA and CDR2 SQIVND (reference sequence). This CDR3 is built from 11 residues. Trimming left V 3 bases short and J 7 bases short, with 6 bases between.